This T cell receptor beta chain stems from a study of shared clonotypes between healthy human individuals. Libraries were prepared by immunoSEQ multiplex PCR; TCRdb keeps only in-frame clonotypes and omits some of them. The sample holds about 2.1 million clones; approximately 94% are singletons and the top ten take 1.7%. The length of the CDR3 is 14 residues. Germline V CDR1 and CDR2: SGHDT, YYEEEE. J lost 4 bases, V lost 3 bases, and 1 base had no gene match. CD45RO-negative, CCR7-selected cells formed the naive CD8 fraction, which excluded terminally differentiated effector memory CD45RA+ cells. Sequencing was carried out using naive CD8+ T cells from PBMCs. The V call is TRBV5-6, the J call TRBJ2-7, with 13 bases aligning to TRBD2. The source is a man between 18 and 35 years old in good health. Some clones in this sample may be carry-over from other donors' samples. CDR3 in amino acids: CASSWTSGSYEQYF. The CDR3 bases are TGTGCCAGCAGCTGGACTAGCGGGAGTTACGAGCAGTACTTC.